The T cell receptor (beta chain) described here comes from a study of post-analysis software for immune sequencing data. Whole-study results and caveats: Same-batch samples co-clustered strongly by F measure. Comparison of patients with controls showed five TRBV segments more frequent in patients, TRBV5-6, TRBV5-1 and TRBV20-1 among them. Controls significantly exceeded multiple sclerosis patients in normalized Chao1 diversity.

Germline V gene lookup returns CDR1 DFQATT and CDR2 SNEGSKA (reference sequence). J lost 6 bases, V lost 6 bases, and 4 bases had no gene match. The CDR3 length is 11 residues. The TCR beta cDNA libraries contained unique molecular identifiers. Researchers reported roughly 510,000 cDNA molecules coming from roughly 1 to 10 million T cells. TCRdb used MiXCR to reprocess the PCR reads, holding one entry per CDR3 protein. The sample has just over 250,000 distinct CDR3 sequences, around 34% seen once. Concerning this clonotype: Its target is unknown.

The TCR was taken from a girl aged 5-17 years with multiple sclerosis. This chain connects TRBV20-1 to TRBJ1-2; 7 bases fit TRBD1. Sequences were obtained from blood. CDR3 sequence (DNA): TGCAGTGCCGCGGGACAGAATGGCTACACCTTC. Residues: CSAAGQNGYTF.